The sequence of this TCR beta chain was determined in a study of beta chain features in type 1 diabetes. This clone appeared a few times. Its matching antigen is unknown. Study-wide results and limits: Possible PCR preference for shorter templates applied equally to patients and controls.

TCRB transcripts that were expressed got sequenced, as all of the isolated RNA had been reverse transcribed. Sequencing used immunoSEQ multiplex PCR; TCRdb keeps in-frame clones, though not all of them. This table holds more than 150,000 clones, approximately 8.4% found once. Specimen: central memory CD4+ T cells from blood. This TCR derives from a woman aged 18-29 years in good health.

This CDR3 is CSAKGQGSTDTQYF. CDR3 nucleotide sequence: TGCAGCGCCAAAGGACAGGGGAGCACAGATACGCAGTATTTT. The chain recombines TRBV29-1 with TRBJ2-3; TRBD1 matches at 9 bases. Germline assignment: CDR1 SQVTM and CDR2 ANQGSEA. Germline trimming cut 7 bases from V and 0 bases from J; bases unmatched to any gene: 5. The CDR3 spans 14 residues.